The clone carrying this T cell receptor (beta chain) was counted a single time. Germline CDR1 SGHDT, CDR2 YYEEEE. Trimming removed 1 base from V and 1 base from J, with 6 bases in between. The CDR3 is 13 amino acids. The data stem from a study of shared clonotypes between healthy human individuals. Measured with immunoSEQ multiplex PCR; TCRdb has only the in-frame clones, and not every one. The sample has millions of clones, around 95% seen once. This sequence joins TRBV5-6 and TRBJ2-7; D ambiguous. This clonotype was obtained from a man aged 18 to 30 in good health. The sequenced sample consisted of naive CD4+ T cells sorted from blood. This sample's subset: CD45RA+ positively selected. The CDR3 DNA is TGTGCCAGCAGCTTGAAGTATTCCTACGAGCAGTACTTC. It encodes CASSLKYSYEQYF.